The 14 T cell receptor beta chains listed next were all sequenced from one sample in a study of T cells in Graves' hyperthyroidism and ophthalmopathy. Amplified TCR beta CDR3 regions came from RNA transcripts. First-round RT-PCR with HTBI primers amplified the TCR CDR3 region. TCRdb processed the multiplex PCR reads anew with MiXCR; each CDR3 protein has one entry. In the table there are around 450,000 distinct CDR3 sequences, around 16% of which are singletons. The sequenced sample consisted of blood. These receptors were collected from a woman aged 18-35 years with Graves' hyperthyroidism.

This clonotype showed up many times. This sequence joins TRBV11-1 and TRBJ2-1; a possible D gene is TRBD2 (5 bases). CDR3 size: 16 residues. V dropped 5 bases and J dropped 4 bases, with 18 bases sitting between them. Germline CDR1 SGHAT, CDR2 FQDESV (reference sequence). CDR3 amino acids: CASSRRQGSGYNEQFF. Written as DNA, the CDR3 is TGTGCCAGCAGCCGACGACAAGGGTCGGGGTACAATGAGCAGTTCTTC.

In its sample, this clonotype was seen many times. J is TRBJ2-7 and V is TRBV28, with 10 bases that match TRBD1. V trimming: 2 bases; J trimming: 6 bases; junction bases outside the gene matches: 4. The CDR3 has 14 amino acids. CDR1 and CDR2 from the germline V gene are MDHEN and SYDVKM. CDR3 amino acids: CASSLTGTGAEQYF. The CDR3 DNA reads as TGTGCCAGCAGTTTAACCGGGACAGGGGCCGAGCAGTACTTC.

This clonotype was seen at least ten times. In nucleotides, the CDR3 is TGTGCCAGCAGCCAAGAAATCCGTTCCGAAGCTTTCTTT. This encodes CASSQEIRSEAFF. V is TRBV14 and J is TRBJ1-1; the D is unclear. The CDR3 sequence is 13 residues long. V was cut by 0 bases and J by 8 bases, with 10 bases left in between. CDR1 is SGHDN, CDR2 FVKESK, per germline.

This clonotype was detected many times. The chain uses TRBV7-2 and TRBJ2-7; TRBD1 matches 8 bases. From germline, CDR1 is SGHTA and CDR2 FQGNSA. This CDR3 spans 15 amino acids. V shed 2 bases, J shed 2 bases, and the junction held 5 bases outside the gene matches. The CDR3 region has the DNA TGTGCCAGCAGCTTACGTGGGACAGGTGCCTACGAGCAGTACTTC. This encodes CASSLRGTGAYEQYF.

The table lists this clonotype with a few counts. The CDR3 region is CASRDDRGRGNEQFF. In DNA, the CDR3 is TGTGCCAGCAGGGACGACAGGGGGCGAGGCAATGAGCAGTTCTTC. The chain is built from TRBV28 and TRBJ2-1; 10 bases map to TRBD1. The CDR3 runs 15 residues. The V gene end was trimmed by 6 bases and the J gene end by 6 bases; junction bases not matched to a gene: 8. The germline gives CDR1 MDHEN, CDR2 SYDVKM.

This clonotype was recorded many times. The J gene is TRBJ2-7, the V gene TRBV2, with 7 bases that match TRBD1. The junction had 8 bases not matched to a gene; V was cut back by 6 bases and J by 3 bases. Germline CDR1 is SNHLY and CDR2 is FYNNEI. CDR3 length equals 14 residues. CDR3 coding DNA: TGTGCCAGCAGCAAGGGGGACAGCGGCTACGAGCAGTACTTC. Its translation: CASSKGDSGYEQYF.

This clonotype has more than one count but fewer than ten. This chain uses TRBV5-6 with TRBJ2-3; D gene uncertain. CDR1 is SGHDT, CDR2 YYEEEE, per germline. Trimming shortened V by 4 bases and J by 5 bases, and 14 bases separated the two germline ends. This CDR3 comprises 14 residues. This CDR3 is CASSPGRSGDTQYF. Written as DNA, the CDR3 is TGTGCCAGCAGCCCTGGACGGTCCGGAGATACGCAGTATTTT. The variable domain in full, with the rest retrieved from reference TRBV5-6 and TRBJ2-3, is DAGVTQSPTHLIKTRGQQVTLRCSPKSGHDTVSWYQQALGQGPQFIFQYYEEEERQRGNFPDRFSGHQFPNYSSELNVNALLLGDSALYLCASSPGRSGDTQYFGPGTRLTVL.

This clonotype was seen a handful of times. This rearrangement joins TRBV6-1 to TRBJ2-1; D call uncertain. V lost 7 bases and J lost 4, with 11 bases in between. CDR3 length equals 13 residues. Per germline, CDR1 MNHNS and CDR2 SASEGT. The CDR3 protein is CASTATSYNEQFF. DNA of the CDR3: TGTGCCAGCACCGCAACATCATACAATGAGCAGTTCTTC.

This clonotype was recorded at least ten times. The CDR3 is CSARSWTGRGTEAFF. CDR3 sequence (DNA): TGCAGTGCTAGGTCCTGGACAGGGAGGGGCACTGAAGCTTTCTTT. The V call is TRBV20-1, the J call TRBJ1-1, with TRBD1 matching 8 bases. The CDR3 length is 15 residues. V lost 3 bases and J lost 4; bases outside the gene matches: 10. Germline V lookup: CDR1 DFQATT, CDR2 SNEGSKA (reference sequence).

This chain joins TRBV5-4 and TRBJ2-7; possible D gene TRBD2, 6 bases. The V end was cut by 4 bases, the J end by 1 base, with 18 bases between. Germline CDR1 and CDR2: SGHNT and YYREEE (reference sequence). This CDR3 has 16 amino acids. The CDR3 nucleotides read TGTGCCAGCAGCCCGGGGCACAAGGGAGGTTCCTACGAGCAGTACTTC. It yields the protein CASSPGHKGGSYEQYF.

The sample holds a few counts of this clonotype. The chain couples TRBV29-1 to TRBJ2-1, with 12 bases fitting TRBD2. The CDR3 has 17 amino acids. Germline V gene sequence: CDR1 SQVTM, CDR2 ANQGSEA. J was trimmed by 0 bases and V by 3 bases; bases with no gene match: 6. CDR3 sequence: CSVEGLAGPSSYNEQFF. DNA of the CDR3: TGCAGCGTTGAGGGACTAGCGGGTCCCTCCTCCTACAATGAGCAGTTCTTC.

This clonotype was recorded at least ten times. The chain carries TRBV12-3 or TRBV12-4 and TRBJ2-7, with D possibly TRBD2 on 6 matching bases. The CDR3 is made up of 14 amino acids. Between the trimmed V and J ends, which lost 1 base and 5 bases, there was a span of 12 bases. DNA of the CDR3: TGTGCCAGCAGTTTAGGAGGAGGGATCCACGAGCAGTACTTC. It specifies CASSLGGGIHEQYF.

The J gene is TRBJ2-2, the V gene TRBV29-1, with 9 nucleotides matching TRBD2. V shed 7 bases and J 7 bases; nucleotides not matched to a gene: 10. In germline, CDR1 is SQVTM, CDR2 ANQGSEA. This CDR3 is built from 14 residues. In DNA form, the CDR3 reads TGCAGCGGTGTGGCGGGAGGGAGTGGCGGGGAGCTGTTTTTT. This codes for CSGVAGGSGGELFF.

The chain is built from TRBV12-5 and TRBJ2-3, with 16 bases identical to TRBD2. Trimming removed 4 bases from V and 3 bases from J; junction bases left unmatched: 10. Germline V CDR1 and CDR2: LGHNT, FRNRAP. The CDR3 is 19 residues long. The CDR3 sequence is CASGSGLAGGPAVTDTQYF. CDR3 sequence (DNA): TGTGCTAGTGGTTCGGGACTAGCGGGAGGGCCGGCGGTGACAGATACGCAGTATTTT.